Following are 17 T cell receptor beta chains from one sample sequenced in a study of blood T cell repertoires in COVID-19. Using immunoSEQ multiplex PCR, the repertoire was profiled, and TCRdb retains in-frame clones only, with some absent. This table has a few hundred thousand clones, around 80% appearing once. Sequencing was performed on peripheral blood. The receptors derive from a woman between 70 and 85 years old with acute or convalescent COVID-19.

The gene calls are TRBV4-2 and TRBJ2-7, with 8 bases that match TRBD1. In germline, CDR1 is LGHNA, CDR2 YNFKEQ. V trimming: 1 base; J trimming: 3 bases; junction bases outside the gene matches: 8. The CDR3 spans 16 residues. The CDR3 protein is CASSQVLGQGRYEQYF. CDR3 in DNA: TGTGCCAGCAGCCAAGTTCTCGGACAGGGACGCTACGAGCAGTACTTC.

This clone was observed a handful of times. The gene calls are TRBV21-1 and TRBJ2-7; TRBD1, the D gene given by the table, was not confirmed from the DNA. TRBV21-1 is a pseudogene locus. CDR3 length equals 16 residues. The CDR3 loop reads CASSNPRDRGHYEQYV. In DNA form, the CDR3 reads TGTGCCAGCAGCAACCCCCGGGACAGGGGCCACTACGAGCAGTACGTC.

The chain couples TRBV4-3 to TRBJ2-7; D is possibly TRBD1 (7 bases). V dropped 1 base and J dropped 5 bases, with 30 bases sitting between them. The V gene's germline CDR1 is LGHNA and CDR2 YSLEER. The CDR3 sequence is 20 residues long. The CDR3 spells CASSQGIPSNAGQPKDEQYF. The CDR3, as DNA: TGCGCCAGCAGCCAAGGGATCCCCTCAAACGCGGGACAGCCGAAGGACGAGCAGTACTTC.

The chain carries TRBV11-2 and TRBJ1-6; the D is unclear. Trimming removed 5 bases from V and 7 bases from J, with 9 bases in between. CDR3 length: 13 residues. Germline lookup yields CDR1 SGHAT and CDR2 FQNNGV. CDR3 residues: CASSEHANSPLHF. The DNA for the CDR3 is TGTGCCAGCAGCGAACACGCAAATTCACCCCTCCACTTT.

The chain joins TRBV6-4 to TRBJ2-1, with 10 bases aligning to TRBD2. Germline V CDR1 and CDR2: MRHNA, SNTAGT. The junction had 3 bases not matched to a gene; V was cut back by 0 bases and J by 4 bases. The CDR3 covers 16 residues. The DNA for the CDR3 is TGTGCCAGCAGTGACTCGTTTAGCGGGGGGTACAATGAGCAGTTCTTC. Protein sequence: CASSDSFSGGYNEQFF.

The chain recombines TRBV18 with TRBJ1-4; TRBD1 is a possible D gene (5 bases). The ends were cut back, 2 bases at V and 7 bases at J, with 14 bases in the middle. Germline V gene sequence: CDR1 KGHSH, CDR2 LQKENI. The CDR3 runs to 15 residues. CDR3 coding DNA: TGTGCCAGCTCACCAGCAGGCCATCAGGGTGAAAAACTGTTTTTT. As protein: CASSPAGHQGEKLFF.

This rearrangement joins TRBV2 to TRBJ1-4; 7 bases align to TRBD1. The junction had 10 bases not matched to a gene; V was cut back by 8 bases and J by 4 bases. In germline, CDR1 is SNHLY, CDR2 FYNNEI. This CDR3 has 15 amino acids. The CDR3 DNA follows: TGTGCCAGCGGACAGCGACAGGGAGGTAATGAAAAACTGTTTTTT. The encoded protein is CASGQRQGGNEKLFF.

The chain recombines TRBV9 with TRBJ2-7; 12 nucleotides agree with TRBD2. The trim removed 3 bases at V and 6 bases at J, leaving 1 base unmatched. This CDR3 comprises 13 residues. The germline V gene encodes CDR1 SGDLS and CDR2 YYNGEE. The CDR3 DNA reads as TGTGCCAGCAGCGAGACTAGCGGGGGCGAGCAGTACTTC. Its translation is CASSETSGGEQYF.

In DNA, the CDR3 is TGTGCCTGGAGGAATAGTCAGCTAGCGGGGGCGGCGGGCACCGGGGAGCTGTTTTTT. Protein product: CAWRNSQLAGAAGTGELFF. The J gene is TRBJ2-2, the V gene TRBV30; 10 nucleotides match TRBD2. CDR1 and CDR2 (germline): GTSNPN, SVGIG (reference sequence). CDR3 length: 19 amino acids. V shed 3 bases, J shed 4 bases, and the junction held 17 bases outside the gene matches.

CDR3 residues: CASSEGQGLYEQYF. The CDR3 DNA reads TGTGCCAGCAGTGAAGGGCAGGGTCTTTACGAGCAGTACTTC. The genes are TRBV6-1 and TRBJ2-7; maybe TRBD1 (5 bases). This CDR3 is 14 amino acids long. V lost 1 base, J lost 4 bases, and 11 bases lay in between. The germline V gene encodes CDR1 MNHNS and CDR2 SASEGT.

V is TRBV4-1 and J is TRBJ2-5, with TRBD2 matching 15 bases. Germline CDR1 is MGHRA and CDR2 is YSYEKL. V lost 6 bases to trimming and J lost 5 bases; unmatched junction nucleotides: 13. There are 18 residues in the CDR3. The DNA for the CDR3 is TGCGCCAGCAGTTATGGACTAGCGGGGGGGCATGCGGAGGAGACCCAGTACTTC. Residues: CASSYGLAGGHAEETQYF.

The J gene is TRBJ1-4, the V gene TRBV2; 8 bases agree with TRBD1. The trim removed 0 bases at V and 3 bases at J, leaving 6 bases unmatched. Germline CDR1 reads SNHLY; CDR2 reads FYNNEI. The CDR3 totals 17 residues. The CDR3 loop is CASSEAAGGASNEKLFF. In DNA form, the CDR3 reads TGTGCCAGCAGTGAAGCGGCAGGGGGCGCGTCTAATGAAAAACTGTTTTTT.

The chain has TRBV6-5 and TRBJ2-3; a weak D match, TRBD1 (7 bases). The V end lost 8 bases, the J end lost 3 bases, and 12 bases lay between the germline ends. The CDR3 contains 13 residues. Looked up from germline, CDR1 is MNHEY and CDR2 is SVGAGI. CDR3 loop: CASGRDRTDTQYF. CDR3 nucleotide sequence: TGTGCCAGCGGGCGGGACAGAACAGATACGCAGTATTTT.

V is TRBV10-3 and J is TRBJ1-1; 8 bases are shared with TRBD1. CDR1 is ENHRY, CDR2 SYGVKD, per germline. After removal of 3 bases from V and 5 bases from J, the junction contained 11 bases not matched to a gene. This CDR3 is 16 amino acids long. The CDR3 spells CAISDPTDRGWTEAFF. In DNA, the CDR3 is TGTGCCATCAGTGATCCCACCGACAGGGGATGGACTGAAGCTTTCTTT.

The V call is TRBV5-5, the J call TRBJ2-5; 13 bases fit TRBD2. With V trimmed by 4 bases and J by 4 bases, 7 bases remained unmatched. This CDR3 is 16 amino acids long. The germline gives CDR1 SGHKS, CDR2 YYEKEE (reference sequence). The CDR3 DNA reads as TGTGCCAGCAGCCTCTTACTAGCGGGGGGGATAGAGACCCAGTACTTC. Residues: CASSLLLAGGIETQYF.

This sequence joins TRBV7-9 and TRBJ1-1, with D uncertain. V lost 2 bases, J lost 10 bases, and 20 bases lay in between. Germline CDR1 and CDR2: SEHNR and FQNEAQ (reference sequence). This CDR3 is 15 amino acids long. The CDR3 loop reads CASSLREGSHEGAFF. The CDR3 coding sequence is TGTGCCAGCAGCTTACGGGAGGGAAGCCACGAGGGAGCTTTCTTT.

This clone was detected only once. The genes are TRBV4-1 and TRBJ1-5; D uncertain. Germline loops: CDR1 MGHRA, CDR2 YSYEKL. Trimming removed 1 base at V and 1 base at J, with 14 bases between. This CDR3 is built from 17 residues. The CDR3 nucleotides read TGCGCCAGCAGCCAAGGGAAGGGAGCGGGGAGCAATCAGCCCCAGCATTTT. Its protein product is CASSQGKGAGSNQPQHF.